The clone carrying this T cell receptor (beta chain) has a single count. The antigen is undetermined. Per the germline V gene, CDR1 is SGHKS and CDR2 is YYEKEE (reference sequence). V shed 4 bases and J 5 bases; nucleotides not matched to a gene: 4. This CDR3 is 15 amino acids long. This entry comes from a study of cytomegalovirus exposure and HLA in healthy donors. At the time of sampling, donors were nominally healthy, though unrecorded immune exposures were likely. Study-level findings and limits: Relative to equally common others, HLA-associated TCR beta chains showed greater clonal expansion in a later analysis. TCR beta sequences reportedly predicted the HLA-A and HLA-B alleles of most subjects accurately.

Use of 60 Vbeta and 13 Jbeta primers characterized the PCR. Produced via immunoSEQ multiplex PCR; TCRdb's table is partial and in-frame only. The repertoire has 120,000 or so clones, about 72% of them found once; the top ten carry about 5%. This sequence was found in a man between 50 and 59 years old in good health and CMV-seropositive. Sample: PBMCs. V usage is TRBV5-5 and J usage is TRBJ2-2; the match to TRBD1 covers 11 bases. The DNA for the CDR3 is TGTGCCAGCAGCCCGCGGGACAGGGGGACCGGGGAGCTGTTTTTT. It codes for CASSPRDRGTGELFF. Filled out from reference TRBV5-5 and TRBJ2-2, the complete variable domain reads DAGVTQSPTHLIKTRGQQVTLRCSPISGHKSVSWYQQVLGQGPQFIFQYYEKEERGRGNFPDRFSARQFPNYSSELNVNALLLGDSALYLCASSPRDRGTGELFFGEGSRLTVL.